The clone carrying this T cell receptor (beta chain) was counted a few times. What it binds is unknown. A sample-barcoded 5' primer and a J-beta primer mix were used in a second PCR of roughly 7 to 12 cycles. Through a template-switch adaptor with 12 random nucleotides, each cDNA molecule received a tag. TCRdb re-called the 5' RACE reads through MiXCR, storing one row per CDR3 protein. The table lists about 780,000 distinct CDR3 sequences, around 50% of them singletons. The V gene's germline CDR1 is SGHTA and CDR2 FQGNSA. The CDR3 sequence is 15 residues long. Trimming took 7 bases from V and 4 from J; bases not matched to a gene: 4. These data originate in a study of blood T cells in healthy people across ages. Study summary: Template switching recovered approximately one barcoded beta molecule for every two T cells.

Study conclusions and caveats: Compared with aged donors, long-lived donors showed fewer expanded clones, suggesting selection.

The clonotype originates from an older man in good health. Specimen: blood. J is TRBJ2-1 and V is TRBV7-2, with 13 bases matching TRBD2. The CDR3 spells CASIQGLAGYNEQFF. The CDR3 DNA reads as TGTGCCAGCATCCAGGGACTAGCGGGGTACAATGAGCAGTTCTTC.